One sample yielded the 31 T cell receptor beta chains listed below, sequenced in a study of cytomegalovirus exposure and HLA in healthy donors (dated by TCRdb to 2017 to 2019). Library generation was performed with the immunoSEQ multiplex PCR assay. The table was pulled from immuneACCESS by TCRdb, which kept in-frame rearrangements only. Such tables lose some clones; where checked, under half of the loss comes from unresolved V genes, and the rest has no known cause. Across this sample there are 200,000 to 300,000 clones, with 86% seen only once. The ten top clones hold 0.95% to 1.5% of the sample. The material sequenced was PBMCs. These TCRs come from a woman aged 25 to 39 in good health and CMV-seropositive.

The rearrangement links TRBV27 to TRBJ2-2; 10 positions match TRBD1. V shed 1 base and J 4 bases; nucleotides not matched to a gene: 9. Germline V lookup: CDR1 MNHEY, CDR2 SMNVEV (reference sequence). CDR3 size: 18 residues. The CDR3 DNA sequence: TGTGCCAGCAGTTTATTTGCCCCCGGACAGGGGGGCACCGGGGAGCTGTTTTTT. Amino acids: CASSLFAPGQGGTGELFF.

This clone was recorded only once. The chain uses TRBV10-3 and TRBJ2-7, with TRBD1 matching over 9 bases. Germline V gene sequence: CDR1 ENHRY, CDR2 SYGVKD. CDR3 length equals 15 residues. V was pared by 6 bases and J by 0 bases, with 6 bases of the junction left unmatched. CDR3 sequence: CAISQDRGYSYEQYF. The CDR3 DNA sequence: TGTGCCATCAGCCAGGACAGGGGATACTCCTACGAGCAGTACTTC.

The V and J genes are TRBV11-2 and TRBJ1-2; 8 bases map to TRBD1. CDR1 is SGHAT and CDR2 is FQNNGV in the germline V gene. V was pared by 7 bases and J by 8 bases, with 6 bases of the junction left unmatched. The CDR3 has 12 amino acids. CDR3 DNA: TGTGCCAGCACCCAAGGACAGGGCGGCTACACCTTC. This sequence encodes CASTQGQGGYTF. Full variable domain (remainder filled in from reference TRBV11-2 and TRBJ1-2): EAGVAQSPRYKIIEKRQSVAFWCNPISGHATLYWYQQILGQGPKLLIQFQNNGVVDDSQLPKDRFSAERLKGVDSTLKIQPAKLEDSAVYLCASTQGQGGYTFGSGTRLTVV.

CDR3 bases: TGTGCCATCAGTGAGAACGAGCGGGGACAAGAGACCCAGTACTTC. Protein sequence: CAISENERGQETQYF. The chain couples TRBV10-3 to TRBJ2-5; TRBD2 matches 7 bases. The CDR3 is made up of 15 amino acids. Germline V gives CDR1 ENHRY, CDR2 SYGVKD. V shed 2 bases, J shed 2 bases, and the junction held 5 bases outside the gene matches.

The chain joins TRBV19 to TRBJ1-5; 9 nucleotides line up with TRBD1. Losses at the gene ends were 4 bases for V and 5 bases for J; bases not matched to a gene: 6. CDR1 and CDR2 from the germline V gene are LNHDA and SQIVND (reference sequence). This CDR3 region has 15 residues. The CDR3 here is CASSTGQGYHQPQHF. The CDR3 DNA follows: TGTGCCAGTAGTACGGGACAGGGCTACCATCAGCCCCAGCATTTT.

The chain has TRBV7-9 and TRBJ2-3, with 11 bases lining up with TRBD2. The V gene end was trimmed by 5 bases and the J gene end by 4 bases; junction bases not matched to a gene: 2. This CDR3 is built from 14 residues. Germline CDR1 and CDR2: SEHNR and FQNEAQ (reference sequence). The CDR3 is CASSILAGADTQYF. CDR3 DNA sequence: TGTGCCAGCAGCATACTAGCGGGGGCAGATACGCAGTATTTT.

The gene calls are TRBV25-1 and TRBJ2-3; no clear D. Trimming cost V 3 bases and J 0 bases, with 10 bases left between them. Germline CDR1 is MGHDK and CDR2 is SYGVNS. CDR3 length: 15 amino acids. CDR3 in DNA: TGTGCCAGCAGTGATAACAGAGATAGCACAGATACGCAGTATTTT. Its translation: CASSDNRDSTDTQYF.

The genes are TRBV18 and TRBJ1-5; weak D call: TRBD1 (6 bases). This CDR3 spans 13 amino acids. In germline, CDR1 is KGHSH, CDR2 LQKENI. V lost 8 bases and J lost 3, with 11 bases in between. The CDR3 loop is CASLRQDNQPQHF. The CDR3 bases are TGTGCCAGCCTTAGACAGGACAATCAGCCCCAGCATTTT.

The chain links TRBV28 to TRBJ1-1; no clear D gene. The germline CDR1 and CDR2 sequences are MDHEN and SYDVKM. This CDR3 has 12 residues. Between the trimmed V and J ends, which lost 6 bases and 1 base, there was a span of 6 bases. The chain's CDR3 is CASSYGNTEAFF. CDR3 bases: TGTGCCAGCAGCTATGGGAACACTGAAGCTTTCTTT. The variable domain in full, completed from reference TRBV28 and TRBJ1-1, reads DVKVTQSSRYLVKRTGEKVFLECVQDMDHENMFWYRQDPGLGLRLIYFSYDVKMKEKGDIPEGYSVSREKKERFSLILESASTNQTSMYLCASSYGNTEAFFGQGTRLTVV.

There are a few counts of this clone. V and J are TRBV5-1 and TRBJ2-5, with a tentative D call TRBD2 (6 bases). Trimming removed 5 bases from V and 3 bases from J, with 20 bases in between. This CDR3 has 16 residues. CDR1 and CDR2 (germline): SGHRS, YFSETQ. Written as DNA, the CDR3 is TGCGCCAGCAGACCTAGAGCGGGTGCCCCCGAAGAGACCCAGTACTTC. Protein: CASRPRAGAPEETQYF. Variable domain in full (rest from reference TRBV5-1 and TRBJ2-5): KAGVTQTPRYLIKTRGQQVTLSCSPISGHRSVSWYQQTPGQGLQFLFEYFSETQRNKGNFPGRFSGRQFSNSRSEMNVSTLELGDSALYLCASRPRAGAPEETQYFGPGTRLLVL.

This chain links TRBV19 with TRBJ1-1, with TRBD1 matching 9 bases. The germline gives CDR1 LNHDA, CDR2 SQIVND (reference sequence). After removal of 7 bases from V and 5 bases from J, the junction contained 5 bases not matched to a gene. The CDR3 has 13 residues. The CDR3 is CASKGQGRTEAFF. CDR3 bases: TGTGCCAGTAAGGGACAGGGAAGGACTGAAGCTTTCTTT.

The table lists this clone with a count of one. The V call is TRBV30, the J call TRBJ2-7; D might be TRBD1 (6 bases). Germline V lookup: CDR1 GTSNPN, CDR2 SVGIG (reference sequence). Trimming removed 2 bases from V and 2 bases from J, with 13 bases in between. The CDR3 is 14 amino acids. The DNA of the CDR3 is TGTGCCTGGAGTTGGGGACAAGCAACCTACGAGCAGTACTTC. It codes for CAWSWGQATYEQYF. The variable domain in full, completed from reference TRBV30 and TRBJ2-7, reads SQTIHQWPATLVQPVGSPLSLECTVEGTSNPNLYWYRQAAGRGLQLLFYSVGIGQISSEVPQNLSASRPQDRQFILSSKKLLLSDSGFYLCAWSWGQATYEQYFGPGTRLTVT.

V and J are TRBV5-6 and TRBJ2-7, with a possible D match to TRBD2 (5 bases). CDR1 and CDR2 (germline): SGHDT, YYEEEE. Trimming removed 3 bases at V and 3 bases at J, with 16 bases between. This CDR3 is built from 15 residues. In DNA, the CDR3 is TGTGCCAGCAGCTCGGGATTAGGGTGGATCTACGAGCAGTACTTC. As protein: CASSSGLGWIYEQYF. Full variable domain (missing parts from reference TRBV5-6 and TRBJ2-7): DAGVTQSPTHLIKTRGQQVTLRCSPKSGHDTVSWYQQALGQGPQFIFQYYEEEERQRGNFPDRFSGHQFPNYSSELNVNALLLGDSALYLCASSSGLGWIYEQYFGPGTRLTVT.

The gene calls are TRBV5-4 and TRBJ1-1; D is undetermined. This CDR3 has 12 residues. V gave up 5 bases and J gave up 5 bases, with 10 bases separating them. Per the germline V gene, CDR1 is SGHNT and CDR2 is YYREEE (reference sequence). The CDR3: CASSSAGTEAFF. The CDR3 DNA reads TGTGCCAGCAGTTCGGCGGGGACTGAAGCTTTCTTT. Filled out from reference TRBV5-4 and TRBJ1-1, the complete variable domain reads ETGVTQSPTHLIKTRGQQVTLRCSSQSGHNTVSWYQQALGQGPQFIFQYYREEENGRGNFPPRFSGLQFPNYSSELNVNALELDDSALYLCASSSAGTEAFFGQGTRLTVV.

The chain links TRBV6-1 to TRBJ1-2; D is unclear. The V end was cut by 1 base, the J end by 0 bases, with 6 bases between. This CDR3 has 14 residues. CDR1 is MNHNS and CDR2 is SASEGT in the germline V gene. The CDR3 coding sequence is TGTGCCAGCAGTGAAGGAGGGTCTAACTATGGCTACACCTTC. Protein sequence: CASSEGGSNYGYTF.

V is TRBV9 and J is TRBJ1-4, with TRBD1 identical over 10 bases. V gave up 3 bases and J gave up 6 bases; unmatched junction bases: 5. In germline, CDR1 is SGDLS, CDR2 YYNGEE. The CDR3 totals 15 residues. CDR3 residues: CASSAPTGGYEKLFF. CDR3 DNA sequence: TGTGCCAGCAGCGCCCCGACAGGGGGCTATGAAAAACTGTTTTTT.

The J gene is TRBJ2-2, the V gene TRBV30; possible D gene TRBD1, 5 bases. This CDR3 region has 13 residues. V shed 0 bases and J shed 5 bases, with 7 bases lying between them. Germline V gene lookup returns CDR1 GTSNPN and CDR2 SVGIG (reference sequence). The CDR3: CAWSVQGTGELFF. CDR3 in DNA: TGTGCCTGGAGTGTTCAGGGAACCGGGGAGCTGTTTTTT.

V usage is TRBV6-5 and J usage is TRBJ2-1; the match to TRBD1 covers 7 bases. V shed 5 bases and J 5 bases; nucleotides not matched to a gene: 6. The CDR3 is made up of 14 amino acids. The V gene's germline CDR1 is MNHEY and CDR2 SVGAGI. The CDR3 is CASSRQGMNNEQFF. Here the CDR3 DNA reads TGTGCCAGCAGTCGACAGGGAATGAACAATGAGCAGTTCTTC.

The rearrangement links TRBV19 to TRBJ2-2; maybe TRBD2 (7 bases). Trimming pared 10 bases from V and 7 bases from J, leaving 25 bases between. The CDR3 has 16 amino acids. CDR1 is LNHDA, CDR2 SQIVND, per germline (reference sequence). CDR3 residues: CATRGGAGRYVGELFF. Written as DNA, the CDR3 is TGTGCCACCCGAGGGGGGGCCGGGAGGTACGTCGGGGAGCTGTTTTTT.

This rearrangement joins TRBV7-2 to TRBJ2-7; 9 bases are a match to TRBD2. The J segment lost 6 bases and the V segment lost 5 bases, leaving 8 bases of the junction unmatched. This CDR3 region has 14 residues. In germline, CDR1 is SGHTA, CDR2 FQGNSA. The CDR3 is CASSGRGLALEQYF. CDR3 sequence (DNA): TGTGCCAGCAGCGGGAGGGGACTAGCCCTCGAGCAGTACTTC.

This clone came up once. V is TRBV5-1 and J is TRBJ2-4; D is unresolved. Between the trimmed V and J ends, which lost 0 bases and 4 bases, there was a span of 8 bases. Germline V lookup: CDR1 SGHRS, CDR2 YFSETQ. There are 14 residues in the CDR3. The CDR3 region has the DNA TGCGCCAGCAGCTTGGACTCCGGGAAAAACATTCAGTACTTC. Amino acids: CASSLDSGKNIQYF.

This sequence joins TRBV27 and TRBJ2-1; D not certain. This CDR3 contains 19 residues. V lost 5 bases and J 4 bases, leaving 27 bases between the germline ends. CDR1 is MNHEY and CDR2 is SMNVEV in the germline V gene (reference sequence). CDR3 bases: TGTGCCAGCAGTCTACGTGGCGGTGGAGAAGGTCTCGTTTACAATGAGCAGTTCTTC. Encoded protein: CASSLRGGGEGLVYNEQFF.

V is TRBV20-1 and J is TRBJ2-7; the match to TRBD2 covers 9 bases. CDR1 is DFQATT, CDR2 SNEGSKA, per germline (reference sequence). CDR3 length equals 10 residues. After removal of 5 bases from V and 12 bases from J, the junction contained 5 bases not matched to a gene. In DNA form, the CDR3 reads TGCAGTGCTGGGTTAGCGGGAGTGTACTTC. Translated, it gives CSAGLAGVYF.

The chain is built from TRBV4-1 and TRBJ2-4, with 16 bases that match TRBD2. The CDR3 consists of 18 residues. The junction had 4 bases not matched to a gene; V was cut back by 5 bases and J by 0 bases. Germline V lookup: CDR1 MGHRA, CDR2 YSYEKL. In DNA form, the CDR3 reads TGCGCCAGCAGCAAGGGACTAGCGGGAGGGCTAGCCAAAAACATTCAGTACTTC. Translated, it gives CASSKGLAGGLAKNIQYF.

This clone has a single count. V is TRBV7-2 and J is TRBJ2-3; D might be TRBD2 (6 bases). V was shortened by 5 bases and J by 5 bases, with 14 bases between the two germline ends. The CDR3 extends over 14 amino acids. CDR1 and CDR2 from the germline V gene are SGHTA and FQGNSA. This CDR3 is CASSPGGPLDTQYF. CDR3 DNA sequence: TGTGCCAGCAGCCCAGGAGGGCCATTAGATACGCAGTATTTT.

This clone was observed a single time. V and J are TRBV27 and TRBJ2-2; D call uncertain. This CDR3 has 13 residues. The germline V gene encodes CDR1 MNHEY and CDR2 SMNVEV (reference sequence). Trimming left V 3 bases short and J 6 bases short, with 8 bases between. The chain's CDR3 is CASSFQVAGELFF. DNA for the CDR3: TGTGCCAGCAGTTTTCAGGTGGCCGGGGAGCTGTTTTTT.

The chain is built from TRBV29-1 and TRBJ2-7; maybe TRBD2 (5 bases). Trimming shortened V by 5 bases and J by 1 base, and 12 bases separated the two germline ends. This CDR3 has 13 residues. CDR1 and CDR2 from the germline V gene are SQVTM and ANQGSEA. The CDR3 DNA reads TGCAGCGTTAGCCGGGAATTTTCCTACGAGCAGTACTTC. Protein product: CSVSREFSYEQYF.

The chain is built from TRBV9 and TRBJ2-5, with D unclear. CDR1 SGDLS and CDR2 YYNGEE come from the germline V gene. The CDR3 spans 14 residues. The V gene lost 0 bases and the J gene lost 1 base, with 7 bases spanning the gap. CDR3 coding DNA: TGTGCCAGCAGCGTAGACCTAGTCCAAGAGACCCAGTACTTC. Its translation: CASSVDLVQETQYF.

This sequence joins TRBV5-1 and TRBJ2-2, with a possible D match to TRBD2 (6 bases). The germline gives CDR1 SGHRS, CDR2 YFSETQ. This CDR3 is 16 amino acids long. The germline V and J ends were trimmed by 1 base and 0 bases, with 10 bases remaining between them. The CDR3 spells CASSLSLASNTGELFF. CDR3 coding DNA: TGCGCCAGCAGCTTGTCGCTAGCGTCGAACACCGGGGAGCTGTTTTTT.

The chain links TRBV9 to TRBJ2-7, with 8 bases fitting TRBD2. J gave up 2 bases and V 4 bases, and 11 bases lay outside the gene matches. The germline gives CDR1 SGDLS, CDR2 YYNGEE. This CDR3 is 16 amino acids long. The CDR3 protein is CASSPEVTSEPYEQYF. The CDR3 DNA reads TGTGCCAGCAGCCCCGAGGTGACTAGCGAGCCCTACGAGCAGTACTTC.

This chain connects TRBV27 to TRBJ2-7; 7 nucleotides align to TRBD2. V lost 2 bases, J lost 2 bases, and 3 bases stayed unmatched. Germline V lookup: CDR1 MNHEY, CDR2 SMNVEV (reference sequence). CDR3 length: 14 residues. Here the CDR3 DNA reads TGTGCCAGCAGTTTAGGGGGGGAGGCCTACGAGCAGTACTTC. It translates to CASSLGGEAYEQYF.